Following are 21 T cell receptor beta chains from one sample sequenced in a study of blood T cell repertoires in COVID-19 (TCRdb year 2020). The library was built by means of the immunoSEQ multiplex PCR assay. TCRdb stores this immuneACCESS table with in-frame sequences only. Part of the clones is absent; in the studies checked, under half of the shortfall reflects unresolved V genes, and no reason is known for the rest. The sample contains roughly 70,000 clones, about 88% of them found a single time. Together, the top ten hold approximately 3.9% of the sample. Material for sequencing was peripheral blood. Receptor source: a man in his 70s with acute or convalescent COVID-19.

V gene TRBV7-2 combines with J gene TRBJ1-3; a weak D match, TRBD1 (6 bases). V lost 2 bases to trimming and J lost 0 bases, with 8 bases between them. This CDR3 comprises 15 residues. The germline CDR1 and CDR2 sequences are SGHTA and FQGNSA. In DNA form, the CDR3 reads TGTGCCAGCAGCTTATGGACAGTCTCTGGAAACACCATATATTTT. It translates to CASSLWTVSGNTIYF.

This clone appeared once. The chain combines TRBV7-2 with TRBJ1-4; the D gene is possibly TRBD1 (5 bases). The CDR3 loop spans 15 amino acids. V gave up 6 bases and J gave up 2 bases, with 13 bases separating them. The V gene's germline CDR1 is SGHTA and CDR2 FQGNSA. The DNA for the CDR3 is TGTGCCAGCAGAAACGGGGGGGTTACTAATGAAAAACTGTTTTTT. Translated: CASRNGGVTNEKLFF.

The count of this clone is one. This CDR3 is CASSKTGVAYEQYF. In nucleotides, the CDR3 is TGTGCCAGCAGCAAGACAGGGGTGGCCTACGAGCAGTACTTC. The chain recombines TRBV7-9 with TRBJ2-7; 8 bases fit TRBD1. The germline V gene has CDR1 SEHNR and CDR2 FQNEAQ (reference sequence). The CDR3 contains 14 residues. V was clipped by 5 bases and J by 2 bases; unmatched bases: 5.

This sequence joins TRBV5-6 and TRBJ2-1; 9 bases agree with TRBD2. Germline CDR1 is SGHDT and CDR2 is YYEEEE. V gave up 5 bases and J gave up 2 bases; unmatched junction bases: 8. The CDR3 has 16 residues. The chain's CDR3 is CASRVTSGATYNEQFF. The CDR3, as DNA: TGTGCCAGCAGGGTGACTAGCGGCGCCACCTACAATGAGCAGTTCTTC.

The rearrangement uses TRBV4-2 and TRBJ2-3, with 10 bases aligning to TRBD2. V was pared by 0 bases and J by 0 bases, with 3 bases of the junction left unmatched. Germline V lookup: CDR1 LGHNA, CDR2 YNFKEQ. This CDR3 is built from 17 residues. CDR3 nucleotide sequence: TGTGCCAGCAGCCAAGAAGCGGGGGGGCTAAGCACAGATACGCAGTATTTT. As protein: CASSQEAGGLSTDTQYF.

V usage is TRBV7-3 and J usage is TRBJ2-1, with D possibly being TRBD1 (6 bases). V lost 4 bases and J 7 bases, leaving 14 bases between the germline ends. The CDR3 is 14 amino acids. Germline V gives CDR1 SGHTA, CDR2 FQGTGA. In DNA form, the CDR3 reads TGTGCCAGCAGCTCCACGGACAGTTTGAATGAGCAGTTCTTC. Amino acids: CASSSTDSLNEQFF.

This clone was seen once. The rearrangement uses TRBV4-2 and TRBJ1-4; TRBD1 matches at 9 bases. Germline V gene sequence: CDR1 LGHNA, CDR2 YNFKEQ. The J segment lost 2 bases and the V segment lost 2 bases, leaving 6 bases of the junction unmatched. CDR3 length: 17 residues. Written as DNA, the CDR3 is TGTGCCAGCAGCCAAAAGCTTGGACAGGGGACTAATGAAAAACTGTTTTTT. Amino acids: CASSQKLGQGTNEKLFF.

CDR3 amino acids: CASSLGGQGASHEQYF. CDR3 nucleotide sequence: TGCGCCAGCAGCTTGGGTGGACAGGGGGCATCCCACGAGCAGTACTTC. This chain connects TRBV5-1 to TRBJ2-7; 11 positions match TRBD1. The CDR3 is 16 residues long. Trimming took 0 bases from V and 5 from J; bases not matched to a gene: 7. Germline V gene data show CDR1 as SGHRS and CDR2 as YFSETQ.

Only one count was recorded for this clone. The chain links TRBV6-1 to TRBJ1-5; D is unresolved. CDR1 is MNHNS, CDR2 SASEGT, per germline. V shed 4 bases and J shed 0 bases, with 16 bases lying between them. The CDR3 length is 17 residues. CDR3 nucleotides: TGTGCCAGCAGTGCACCTAAAGCGGGCAGTAGCAATCAGCCCCAGCATTTT. Encoded protein: CASSAPKAGSSNQPQHF.

The rearrangement joins TRBV10-1 to TRBJ2-2, with 9 bases matching TRBD2. The CDR3 covers 20 residues. With V trimmed by 4 bases and J by 3 bases, 18 bases remained unmatched. CDR1 and CDR2 from the germline V gene are WNHNN and SYGVQD (reference sequence). DNA for the CDR3: TGCGCCAGCAGTGGGAAACAGACAGGGAGAGCGGGGGGCGACACCGGGGAGCTGTTTTTT. Translation: CASSGKQTGRAGGDTGELFF.

This clone showed up just once. The chain recombines TRBV6-2 or TRBV6-3 with TRBJ2-7; D remains unclear. The CDR3 extends over 15 amino acids. CDR1 and CDR2 from the germline V gene are MNHEY and SVGEGT. The germline V and J ends were trimmed by 6 bases and 0 bases, with 15 bases remaining between them. Here the CDR3 DNA reads TGTGCCAGCAGCGCGAAACTACGGATCTCCTACGAGCAGTACTTC. Residues: CASSAKLRISYEQYF.

The genes are TRBV7-9 and TRBJ2-5; TRBD1 agrees at 7 bases. The CDR3 extends over 14 amino acids. V lost 3 bases to trimming and J lost 5 bases; unmatched junction nucleotides: 6. Per the germline V gene, CDR1 is SEHNR and CDR2 is FQNEAQ (reference sequence). The CDR3 protein is CASSLRLDRETQYF. The CDR3 DNA reads as TGTGCCAGCAGCTTGAGGTTGGACAGGGAGACCCAGTACTTC.

The rearrangement links TRBV27 to TRBJ1-6, with 7 bases lining up with TRBD1. Germline V lookup: CDR1 MNHEY, CDR2 SMNVEV (reference sequence). V shed 6 bases and J 5 bases; nucleotides not matched to a gene: 4. The CDR3 contains 14 residues. CDR3 nucleotides: TGTGCCAGCAGAAAGGGACAGCATAATTCACCCCTCCACTTT. It encodes CASRKGQHNSPLHF.

The chain uses TRBV6-2 or TRBV6-3 and TRBJ2-1; 16 nucleotides match TRBD2. Germline trimming cut 5 bases from V and 7 bases from J; bases unmatched to any gene: 11. CDR3 size: 18 residues. Germline V gives CDR1 MNHEY, CDR2 SVGEGT. CDR3 residues: CASSPARGLAGGPNEQFF. DNA of the CDR3: TGTGCCAGCAGTCCGGCGCGGGGACTAGCGGGGGGGCCTAATGAGCAGTTCTTC.

This clone was picked up one time. J is TRBJ2-7 and V is TRBV7-8; TRBD2 matches at 9 bases. In germline, CDR1 is SGHVS, CDR2 FQNEAQ. Germline trimming cut 7 bases from V and 4 bases from J; bases unmatched to any gene: 11. The length of the CDR3 is 15 residues. The CDR3 DNA sequence: TGTGCCAGCAACCCTGGTAGCGGGGGCAATTACGAGCAGTACTTC. As protein: CASNPGSGGNYEQYF.

The chain carries TRBV28 and TRBJ1-6; the D is unclear. V lost 4 bases and J 2 bases, leaving 6 bases between the germline ends. CDR1 is MDHEN, CDR2 SYDVKM, per germline. The CDR3 sequence is 14 residues long. In nucleotides, the CDR3 is TGTGCCAGCAGTTACGGGACCTATAATTCACCCCTCCACTTT. It specifies CASSYGTYNSPLHF.

A word on this clone: One end of the junction does not line up with germline, which may come from a read error. The chain recombines TRBV4-2 with TRBJ2-3; maybe TRBD1 (5 bases). Germline assignment: CDR1 LGHNA and CDR2 YNFKEQ. The CDR3 has 14 residues. CDR3 loop: CASSPRTNTDTQYF. The CDR3, as DNA: TGTGCCAGTAGCCCCCGGACAAACACAGATACGCAGTATTTT.

V gene TRBV9 combines with J gene TRBJ1-1, with 7 bases that match TRBD1. Per germline, CDR1 SGDLS and CDR2 YYNGEE. The CDR3 has 17 residues. J lost 2 bases, V lost 3 bases, and 13 bases had no gene match. This chain's CDR3 is CASSAGRTGAFNTEAFF. The CDR3 coding sequence is TGTGCCAGCAGCGCCGGACGAACAGGGGCCTTTAACACTGAAGCTTTCTTT.

V usage is TRBV5-1 and J usage is TRBJ2-1; 12 positions match TRBD2. The germline CDR1 and CDR2 sequences are SGHRS and YFSETQ. V was pared by 6 bases and J by 7 bases, with 5 bases of the junction left unmatched. The CDR3 has 14 amino acids. CDR3 nucleotide sequence: TGCGCCAGCACCGCCGGGACTAGCGGGAATGAGCAGTTCTTC. It translates to CASTAGTSGNEQFF. The complete variable domain, with remaining parts taken from reference TRBV5-1 and TRBJ2-1, reads KAGVTQTPRYLIKTRGQQVTLSCSPISGHRSVSWYQQTPGQGLQFLFEYFSETQRNKGNFPGRFSGRQFSNSRSEMNVSTLELGDSALYLCASTAGTSGNEQFFGPGTRLTVL.

The CDR3 spells CASSRRWTGEDYGYTF. The CDR3 DNA reads as TGTGCCAGCTCACGACGATGGACAGGGGAGGACTATGGCTACACCTTC. This rearrangement joins TRBV18 to TRBJ1-2, with 9 bases lining up with TRBD1. The trim removed 4 bases at V and 3 bases at J, leaving 9 bases unmatched. Germline values: CDR1 KGHSH, CDR2 LQKENI. This CDR3 has 16 amino acids.

The rearrangement uses TRBV5-1 and TRBJ1-4; no clear D. The germline V gene has CDR1 SGHRS and CDR2 YFSETQ. V lost 0 bases, J lost 7 bases, and 16 bases lay in between. This CDR3 is 16 amino acids long. The CDR3 DNA sequence: TGCGCCAGCAGCTTGGCCGGGGAGTCGGTGGTTGAAAAACTGTTTTTT. It is translated as CASSLAGESVVEKLFF.